The 14 T cell receptor beta chains given below trace back to one sample, sequenced in a study of T cell responses to AZD1222 COVID-19 vaccine. Profiling relied on immunoSEQ multiplex PCR, and the TCRdb table lists in-frame clones only, not all of them. The sample lists around 100,000 clones, 88% occurring once. The specimen was peripheral blood, collected on day 0 of AZD1222 vaccination. The receptor set was obtained from an adult in good health.

This chain links TRBV6-5 with TRBJ2-1, with D tentatively TRBD2 (5 bases). Per the germline V gene, CDR1 is MNHEY and CDR2 is SVGAGI. The CDR3 consists of 16 residues. Trimming removed 0 bases at V and 4 bases at J, with 13 bases between. CDR3 DNA: TGTGCCAGCAGTTACTCGGATAGCGCATGGTACAATGAGCAGTTCTTC. Amino acid sequence: CASSYSDSAWYNEQFF.

The CDR3 region is CASSLGGQPQHF. CDR3 sequence (DNA): TGTGCCAGCAGCTTGGGGGGTCAGCCCCAGCATTTT. V is TRBV12-3 or TRBV12-4 and J is TRBJ1-5; the D gene is possibly TRBD1 (5 bases). The CDR3 is 12 amino acids. V was shortened by 6 bases and J by 6 bases, with 9 bases between the two germline ends.

This clone was observed a single time. The genes are TRBV11-3 and TRBJ1-2, with 7 bases aligning to TRBD1. This CDR3 contains 13 residues. V lost 5 bases and J lost 10; bases outside the gene matches: 10. Germline V gives CDR1 SGHNT, CDR2 YENEEA. CDR3: CASSPGGRGNYTF. CDR3 nucleotides: TGTGCCAGCAGCCCAGGGGGGCGAGGAAACTACACCTTC.

The V gene is TRBV15, the J gene TRBJ1-6; D remains ambiguous. V lost 1 base, J lost 0 bases, and 10 bases lay in between. Germline CDR1 is LNHNV and CDR2 is YYDKDF (reference sequence). The CDR3 has 17 residues. DNA of the CDR3: TGTGCCACCAGCAGAGGGACGGGAAGCTCCTATAATTCACCCCTCCACTTT. Protein sequence: CATSRGTGSSYNSPLHF.

This clone was observed once. The rearrangement joins TRBV3-1 (or the pseudogene TRBV3-2) to TRBJ1-2; 7 nucleotides line up with TRBD1. The CDR3 totals 15 residues. Germline V gives CDR1 LGHDT, CDR2 YNNKEL (reference sequence). Losses at the gene ends were 1 base for V and 9 bases for J; bases not matched to a gene: 11. The DNA for the CDR3 is TGTGCCAGCAGCCAAGGAGGGACAGAATTCCCACGCTACACCTTC. The encoded protein is CASSQGGTEFPRYTF.

The J gene is TRBJ1-6, the V gene TRBV7-3; D gene uncertain. CDR3 size: 13 residues. The V gene's germline CDR1 is SGHTA and CDR2 FQGTGA. V lost 5 bases and J lost 2, with 4 bases in between. CDR3 amino acids: CASSLAYNSPLHF. In DNA, the CDR3 is TGTGCCAGCAGCCTAGCCTATAATTCACCCCTCCACTTT.

V is TRBV5-1 and J is TRBJ2-7, with 9 nucleotides matching TRBD1. Losses at the gene ends were 7 bases for V and 6 bases for J; bases not matched to a gene: 11. The V gene's germline CDR1 is SGHRS and CDR2 YFSETQ. This CDR3 has 14 amino acids. CDR3 in DNA: TGCGCCAGCGCGACCGGGACAGGGCTGGCCGAGCAGTACTTC. This sequence encodes CASATGTGLAEQYF.

The chain couples TRBV19 to TRBJ2-1; 15 bases align to TRBD2. CDR1 LNHDA and CDR2 SQIVND come from the germline V gene (reference sequence). The CDR3 totals 14 residues. The V segment lost 5 bases and the J segment 10 bases; nucleotides outside the gene matches: 3. The CDR3 is CASSPGTSGREQFF. In DNA form, the CDR3 reads TGTGCCAGTAGTCCGGGGACTAGCGGGAGGGAGCAGTTCTTC.

The rearrangement links TRBV7-2 to TRBJ2-2; 7 bases are a match to TRBD1. V trimming: 5 bases; J trimming: 7 bases; junction bases outside the gene matches: 4. The CDR3 is 13 amino acids. Germline lookup yields CDR1 SGHTA and CDR2 FQGNSA. CDR3 DNA: TGTGCCAGCAGCCCTCAGGGGGACGGGGAGCTGTTTTTT. Translated, it gives CASSPQGDGELFF.

V gene TRBV19 combines with J gene TRBJ1-4; 9 bases map to TRBD1. After removal of 4 bases from V and 6 bases from J, the junction contained 9 bases not matched to a gene. Germline V gives CDR1 LNHDA, CDR2 SQIVND (reference sequence). CDR3 length: 16 residues. CDR3 bases: TGTGCCAGTAGTAAACCCCGGACAGGGGCCTATGAAAAACTGTTTTTT. Amino acids: CASSKPRTGAYEKLFF.

The chain employs TRBV19 and TRBJ2-1, with D uncertain. Germline loops: CDR1 LNHDA, CDR2 SQIVND (reference sequence). With 4 bases removed from V and 0 bases from J, the gap between germline ends came to 7 bases. This CDR3 has 14 residues. Written as DNA, the CDR3 is TGTGCCAGTAGTAGGCGCAGCTCCTACAATGAGCAGTTCTTC. As protein: CASSRRSSYNEQFF.

The V and J genes are TRBV20-1 and TRBJ2-5; possible D gene TRBD2, 6 bases. CDR1 and CDR2 from the germline V gene are DFQATT and SNEGSKA (reference sequence). The germline V and J ends were trimmed by 3 bases and 3 bases, with 11 bases remaining between them. This CDR3 has 13 amino acids. In DNA form, the CDR3 reads TGCAGTGCTAGTAGGATAGCGGAAGAGACCCAGTACTTC. The encoded protein is CSASRIAEETQYF.

V gene TRBV6-2 or TRBV6-3 combines with J gene TRBJ1-1, with D possibly being TRBD1 (6 bases). Per the germline V gene, CDR1 is MNHEY and CDR2 is SVGEGT. V shed 4 bases and J shed 6 bases, with 12 bases lying between them. The CDR3 covers 13 residues. For the CDR3, the DNA is TGTGCCAGCAGTTCTACAGGGAGGCCTGAAGCTTTCTTT. It encodes CASSSTGRPEAFF.

The CDR3 region has the DNA TGCGCCAGCAGCGGCCGCTCGACAGGGCCCTCTGGGGCCAACGTCCTGACTTTC. Amino acids: CASSGRSTGPSGANVLTF. The chain has TRBV5-1 and TRBJ2-6; 7 nucleotides line up with TRBD1. Per germline, CDR1 SGHRS and CDR2 YFSETQ. The trim removed 4 bases at V and 0 bases at J, leaving 10 bases unmatched. CDR3 size: 18 residues.